This TCR beta chain was obtained from a study of shared clonotypes between healthy human individuals. Study context: Ranging from 18 to 49 in age, donors were a couple of women and a few men.

For this clone: Its antigen remains unknown.

Study results and limitations: Inspection by rarefaction showed sorted-subset sequencing to be incomplete despite large depth. Several donors shared approximately 5% of their naive CD4 clonotypes.

There are 15 residues in the CDR3. Germline-derived CDR1 and CDR2 are MNHNY and SVGAGI (reference sequence). Between the trimmed V and J ends, which lost 6 bases and 8 bases, there was a span of 22 bases. The input for sorted-subset replicate PCRs was about 0.2 ug DNA, 25,000 to 30,000 T cell genomes. Profiled with immunoSEQ multiplex PCR; TCRdb holds only in-frame clones, not every one. The data hold about 1 million clones, with roughly 80% observed a single time. The V and J genes are TRBV6-6 and TRBJ1-2; D unclear. The clonotype originates from a man between 18 and 35 years old in good health. Sequencing was carried out using memory CD4+ T cells sorted from blood. Stated subset: CD45RA-negative fraction. The CDR3 region is CASSPEYRPRGGYTF. As DNA, the CDR3 is TGTGCCAGCAGCCCCGAATACAGACCCCGCGGGGGCTACACCTTC.